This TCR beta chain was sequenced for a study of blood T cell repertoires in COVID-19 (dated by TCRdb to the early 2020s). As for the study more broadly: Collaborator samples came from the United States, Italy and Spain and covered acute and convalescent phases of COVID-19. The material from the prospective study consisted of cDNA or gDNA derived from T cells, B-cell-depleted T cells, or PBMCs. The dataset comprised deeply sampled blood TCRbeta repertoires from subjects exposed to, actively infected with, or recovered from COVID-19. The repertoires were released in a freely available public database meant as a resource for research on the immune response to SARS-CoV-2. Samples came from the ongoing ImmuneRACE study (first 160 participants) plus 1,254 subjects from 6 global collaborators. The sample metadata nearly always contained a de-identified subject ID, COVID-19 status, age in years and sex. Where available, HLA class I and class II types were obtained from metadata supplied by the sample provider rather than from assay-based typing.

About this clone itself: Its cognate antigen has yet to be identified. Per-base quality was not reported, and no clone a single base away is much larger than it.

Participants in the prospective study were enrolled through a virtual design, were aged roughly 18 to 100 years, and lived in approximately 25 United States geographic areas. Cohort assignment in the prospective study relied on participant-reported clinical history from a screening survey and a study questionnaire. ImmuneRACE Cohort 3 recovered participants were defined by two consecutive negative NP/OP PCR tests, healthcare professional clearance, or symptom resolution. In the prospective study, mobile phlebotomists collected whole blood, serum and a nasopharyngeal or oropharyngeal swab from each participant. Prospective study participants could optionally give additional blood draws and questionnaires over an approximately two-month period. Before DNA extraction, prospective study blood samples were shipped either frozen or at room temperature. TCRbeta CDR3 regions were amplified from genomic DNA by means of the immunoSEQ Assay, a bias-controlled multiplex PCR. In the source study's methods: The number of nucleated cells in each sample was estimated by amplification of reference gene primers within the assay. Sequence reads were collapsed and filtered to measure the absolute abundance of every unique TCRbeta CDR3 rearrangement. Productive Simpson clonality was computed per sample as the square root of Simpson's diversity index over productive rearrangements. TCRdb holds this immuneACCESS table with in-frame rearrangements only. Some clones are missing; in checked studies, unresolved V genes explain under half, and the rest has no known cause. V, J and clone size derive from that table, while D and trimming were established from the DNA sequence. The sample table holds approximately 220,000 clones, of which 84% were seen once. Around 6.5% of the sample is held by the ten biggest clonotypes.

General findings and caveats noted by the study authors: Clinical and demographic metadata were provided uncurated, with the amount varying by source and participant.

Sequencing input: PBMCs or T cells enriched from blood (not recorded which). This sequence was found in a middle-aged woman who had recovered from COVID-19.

The sequenced DNA is TGTGCCTGGAGTGACCCATCCTTGAGCACCGGGGAGCTGTTTTTT. It translates as CAWSDPSLSTGELFF. Recombination connected TRBV30 to TRBJ2-2, with the identity of the D gene unclear. CDR3 length: 15 amino acids, cysteine to phenylalanine. The entry retains the CDR3 DNA only, 45 bases that are in frame from base 1. V and J are truncated by 1 base and 4 bases respectively, leaving an intervening sequence of 13 bases. CDR1 GTSNPN and CDR2 SVGIG were looked up in the germline V gene (reference sequence).